Listed here are 2 T cell receptor beta chains from one sample, sequenced in a study of cytomegalovirus exposure and HLA in healthy donors. Libraries were prepared by immunoSEQ multiplex PCR; TCRdb keeps only in-frame clonotypes and omits some of them. The top ten clones hold about 1.5% of a sample with 100,000 to 150,000 clones, roughly 86% of them seen once. Sequenced: PBMCs. The source of these receptors is a man under 40 in good health and CMV-seronegative.

The chain carries TRBV6-6 and TRBJ2-2; TRBD2 matches 10 bases. V was pared by 5 bases and J by 6 bases, with 0 bases of the junction left unmatched. Germline V CDR1 and CDR2: MNHNY, SVGAGI (reference sequence). This CDR3 is built from 13 residues. CDR3 sequence: CASSLAGAGELFF. CDR3 nucleotide sequence: TGTGCCAGCAGTCTAGCGGGAGCCGGGGAGCTGTTTTTT.

The rearrangement uses TRBV7-2 and TRBJ2-2, with 11 bases identical to TRBD2. The junction had 2 bases not matched to a gene; V was cut back by 9 bases and J by 2 bases. Germline V gene data show CDR1 as SGHTA and CDR2 as FQGNSA. The CDR3 is 14 residues long. The CDR3 reads CARTSGSNTGELFF. Here the CDR3 DNA reads TGTGCCAGAACTAGCGGGAGTAACACCGGGGAGCTGTTTTTT.